A selection of T cell receptor beta chains follows, all from one sample in a study of T cell repertoires in cytomegalovirus infection. TCRdb called the reads again in MiXCR, with one record for every CDR3 protein. The sample has roughly 100,000 distinct CDR3 sequences, approximately 15% seen once. The sequenced sample consisted of PBMCs. The source is a human donor in good health (CMV status not recorded). Some clones in this sample may be carry-over from other donors' samples. Both conserved end residues are part of each CDR3. The D gene is left open where the match is weak. The size entry is marked missing in some rows and otherwise reads once, few, many or a size class.

TRBV28	TRBD1	TRBJ2-7	-	CVSSSGQHSYEQYF	TGTGTCAGCAGTTCGGGACAGCATTCGTACGAGCAGTACTTC
TRBV28	-	TRBJ2-4	-	CASCGSLRANIQYF	TGTGCCAGCTGTGGCTCCTTGAGGGCAAACATTCAGTACTTC
TRBV2	-	TRBJ1-1	many	CASRENTEAFF	TGTGCCAGCAGGGAGAACACTGAAGCTTTCTTT
TRBV27	-	TRBJ1-2	many	CASSSKSNYGYTF	TGTGCCAGCAGTTCTAAATCTAACTATGGCTACACCTTC
TRBV2	-	TRBJ1-5	-	CASRGVDIDQPQHF	TGTGCCAGCAGGGGGGTCGACATTGATCAGCCCCAGCATTTT
TRBV20-1	TRBD1	TRBJ1-5	few	CSARVMEGANQPQHF	TGCAGTGCTAGAGTGATGGAGGGGGCGAATCAGCCCCAGCATTTT
TRBV2	-	TRBJ1-1	-	CASRWDTEAFF	TGTGCCAGCAGGTGGGACACTGAAGCTTTCTTT
TRBV27	-	TRBJ1-2	many	CASSLSRDGGYTF	TGTGCCAGCAGTCTCTCCCGGGACGGTGGCTACACCTTC
TRBV7-9	TRBD1	TRBJ1-4	many	CASSFSQGGEKLFF	TGTGCCAGCAGCTTCTCACAGGGGGGTGAAAAACTGTTTTTT
TRBV10-3	TRBD1	TRBJ1-2	-	CAISEGQAYGYTF	TGTGCCATCAGTGAGGGACAGGCCTATGGCTACACCTTC
TRBV14	TRBD2	TRBJ2-5	few	CASSQDRGLAGEKETQYF	TGTGCCAGCAGCCAAGATCGCGGACTAGCGGGGGAAAAAGAGACCCAGTACTTC
TRBV28	-	TRBJ1-6	few	CASSPVGDNSPLHF	TGTGCCAGCAGCCCGGTGGGGGACAATTCACCCCTCCACTTT
TRBV2	TRBD1	TRBJ1-6	-	CASISDRGYSPLHF	TGTGCCAGCATATCGGACAGGGGGTATTCACCCCTCCACTTT
TRBV2	-	TRBJ2-1	-	CASSEEGGGYEQFF	TGTGCCAGCAGTGAAGAAGGAGGGGGCTATGAGCAGTTCTTC
TRBV25-1	-	TRBJ2-2	many	CASSERGVSGAGELFF	TGTGCCAGCAGTGAAAGGGGGGTTTCTGGGGCCGGGGAGCTGTTTTTT